The 5 T cell receptor beta chains given below trace back to one sample, sequenced in a study of control samples from healthy donors and cancer patients. Libraries were prepared by immunoSEQ multiplex PCR; TCRdb keeps only in-frame clonotypes and omits some of them. The repertoire holds around 170,000 clones, with around 90% as singletons. The sequenced sample was blood. The receptor source for this set is a woman aged 45-65 years in good health.

V usage is TRBV9 and J usage is TRBJ1-1; D unclear. The CDR3 sequence is 14 residues long. Germline CDR1 is SGDLS and CDR2 is YYNGEE. Trimming removed 0 bases from V and 0 bases from J, with 6 bases in between. CDR3 residues: CASSVAWVNTEAFF. The CDR3 DNA sequence: TGTGCCAGCAGCGTAGCGTGGGTGAACACTGAAGCTTTCTTT. Full variable domain (missing parts from reference TRBV9 and TRBJ1-1): DSGVTQTPKHLITATGQRVTLRCSPRSGDLSVYWYQQSLDQGLQFLIQYYNGEERAKGNILERFSAQQFPDLHSELNLSSLELGDSALYFCASSVAWVNTEAFFGQGTRLTVV.

The rearrangement links TRBV5-1 to TRBJ1-1; 8 positions agree with TRBD1. J was trimmed by 1 base and V by 4 bases; bases with no gene match: 3. CDR1 is SGHRS and CDR2 is YFSETQ in the germline V gene. The CDR3 consists of 14 residues. The CDR3 loop is CASSAGTGNTEAFF. In DNA, the CDR3 is TGCGCCAGCAGCGCCGGGACAGGGAACACTGAAGCTTTCTTT. Supplemented by reference TRBV5-1 and TRBJ1-1, the full variable domain reads KAGVTQTPRYLIKTRGQQVTLSCSPISGHRSVSWYQQTPGQGLQFLFEYFSETQRNKGNFPGRFSGRQFSNSRSEMNVSTLELGDSALYLCASSAGTGNTEAFFGQGTRLTVV.

The chain joins TRBV28 to TRBJ1-1, with a tentative D call TRBD1 (5 bases). Looked up from germline, CDR1 is MDHEN and CDR2 is SYDVKM. The CDR3 is 14 residues long. The V end lost 5 bases, the J end lost 1 base, and 11 bases lay between the germline ends. The CDR3 DNA reads as TGTGCCAGCAGTCGTACGGGACGGAACACTGAAGCTTTCTTT. This translates into CASSRTGRNTEAFF.

The chain uses TRBV7-6 and TRBJ2-5; D gene unclear. The CDR3 contains 11 residues. Trimming removed 6 bases from V and 4 bases from J, with 6 bases in between. Germline loops: CDR1 SGHVS, CDR2 FNYEAQ. CDR3 sequence reads: CASRVGETQYF. The CDR3 coding sequence is TGTGCCAGCAGGGTAGGAGAGACCCAGTACTTC.

The gene calls are TRBV15 and TRBJ1-4; D not resolved. CDR3 length: 14 residues. Germline loops: CDR1 LNHNV, CDR2 YYDKDF (reference sequence). Trimming cost V 5 bases and J 0 bases, with 7 bases left between them. The CDR3 reads CATSSGATNEKLFF. CDR3 sequence (DNA): TGTGCCACCAGCTCCGGCGCAACTAATGAAAAACTGTTTTTT. The full variable domain, completed using reference TRBV15 and TRBJ1-4, is DAMVIQNPRYQVTQFGKPVTLSCSQTLNHNVMYWYQQKSSQAPKLLFHYYDKDFNNEADTPDNFQSRRPNTSFCFLDIRSPGLGDTAMYLCATSSGATNEKLFFGSGTQLSVL.